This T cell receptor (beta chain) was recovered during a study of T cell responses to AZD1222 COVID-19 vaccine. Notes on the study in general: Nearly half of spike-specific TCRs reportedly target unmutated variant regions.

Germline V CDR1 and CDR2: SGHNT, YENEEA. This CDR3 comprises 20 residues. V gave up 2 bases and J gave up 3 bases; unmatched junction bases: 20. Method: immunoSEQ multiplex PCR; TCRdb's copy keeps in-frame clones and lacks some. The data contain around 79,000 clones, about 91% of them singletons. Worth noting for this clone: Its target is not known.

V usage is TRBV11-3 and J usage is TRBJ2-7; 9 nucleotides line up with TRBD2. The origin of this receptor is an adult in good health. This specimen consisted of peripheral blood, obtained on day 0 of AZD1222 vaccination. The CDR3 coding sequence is TGTGCCAGCAGCTTATCTCTAGCGGGAATGGACTTTGGGTCTCTCTACGAGCAGTACTTC. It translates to CASSLSLAGMDFGSLYEQYF. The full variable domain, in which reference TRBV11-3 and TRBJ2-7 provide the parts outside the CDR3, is EAGVVQSPRYKIIEKKQPVAFWCNPISGHNTLYWYLQNLGQGPELLIRYENEEAVDDSQLPKDRFSAERLKGVDSTLKIQPAELGDSAVYLCASSLSLAGMDFGSLYEQYFGPGTRLTVT.